These 17 T cell receptor beta chains came from one sample sequenced in a study of T cell responses to AZD1222 COVID-19 vaccine. The assay was immunoSEQ multiplex PCR, and TCRdb's table has in-frame clones only and misses some. The data hold fewer than 85,000 clones, with around four fifths observed a single time. The sample was peripheral blood, taken 28 days after the second AZD1222 dose. Receptor source: an adult who received the AZD1222 COVID-19 vaccine.

J is TRBJ1-2 and V is TRBV6-6; 12 bases match TRBD1. V shed 5 bases, J shed 8 bases, and the junction held 9 bases outside the gene matches. The CDR3 covers 15 residues. Germline lookup yields CDR1 MNHNY and CDR2 SVGAGI (reference sequence). CDR3 nucleotides: TGTGCCAGCAGTGCGGGGACAGGGGGCTTTGAGGGCTACACCTTC. The encoded protein is CASSAGTGGFEGYTF.

The V gene is TRBV2, the J gene TRBJ2-7; D gene unclear. The CDR3 is made up of 14 amino acids. Trimming cost V 2 bases and J 2 bases, with 10 bases left between them. Germline CDR1 SNHLY, CDR2 FYNNEI. This CDR3 reads CASSEREATYEQYF. CDR3 bases: TGTGCCAGCAGTGAAAGAGAAGCGACCTACGAGCAGTACTTC.

The chain recombines TRBV9 with TRBJ2-7; D perhaps matches TRBD2 (6 bases). Trimming took off 0 bases at V and 2 bases at J, with 12 bases between the two ends. The CDR3 has 15 amino acids. The germline V gene has CDR1 SGDLS and CDR2 YYNGEE. CDR3 DNA sequence: TGTGCCAGCAGCGTAGAAGTGGGAGGTACCTACGAGCAGTACTTC. The encoded protein is CASSVEVGGTYEQYF. Supplemented by reference TRBV9 and TRBJ2-7, the full variable domain reads DSGVTQTPKHLITATGQRVTLRCSPRSGDLSVYWYQQSLDQGLQFLIQYYNGEERAKGNILERFSAQQFPDLHSELNLSSLELGDSALYFCASSVEVGGTYEQYFGPGTRLTVT.

V and J are TRBV4-2 and TRBJ2-5; 7 bases are a match to TRBD1. Trimming took 4 bases from V and 4 from J; bases not matched to a gene: 12. The CDR3 contains 16 residues. Germline V gene data show CDR1 as LGHNA and CDR2 as YNFKEQ. The DNA for the CDR3 is TGTGCCAGCAGCCTGGGGGCAGGGGGTCAGGGAGAGACCCAGTACTTC. Its translation is CASSLGAGGQGETQYF.

CDR3 sequence (DNA): TGTGCCAGCAGCCCCCGAATAGCGGGAGGGGTGGGGGAGCAGTTCTTC. Its protein is CASSPRIAGGVGEQFF. The chain uses TRBV7-8 and TRBJ2-1; TRBD2 matches 11 bases. The CDR3 totals 16 residues. Germline assignment: CDR1 SGHVS and CDR2 FQNEAQ. V gave up 5 bases and J gave up 10 bases; unmatched junction bases: 13. Full variable domain (missing parts from reference TRBV7-8 and TRBJ2-1): GAGVSQSPRYKVAKRGQDVALRCDPISGHVSLFWYQQALGQGPEFLTYFQNEAQLDKSGLPSDRFFAERPEGSVSTLKIQRTQQEDSAVYLCASSPRIAGGVGEQFFGPGTRLTVL.

V is TRBV20-1 and J is TRBJ2-5, with 8 bases lining up with TRBD1. The CDR3 covers 11 residues. Germline V lookup: CDR1 DFQATT, CDR2 SNEGSKA (reference sequence). CDR3 nucleotides: TGCTCCGGGACAGGCCAAGAGACCCAGTACTTC. Its protein product is CSGTGQETQYF.

The chain carries TRBV5-6 and TRBJ2-7; perhaps TRBD2 as D (6 bases). The V gene lost 2 bases and the J gene lost 6 bases, with 15 bases spanning the gap. Germline V gives CDR1 SGHDT, CDR2 YYEEEE. This CDR3 is built from 14 residues. Here the CDR3 DNA reads TGTGCCAGCAGCTTCCGTGGAGGGGCCGGCGAGCAGTACTTC. Its translation is CASSFRGGAGEQYF.

The genes are TRBV11-2 and TRBJ1-4, with a possible D match to TRBD1 (6 bases). Germline assignment: CDR1 SGHAT and CDR2 FQNNGV. CDR3 size: 16 residues. Deletions cut 0 bases from V and 4 bases from J, with 12 bases between. The CDR3 sequence is CASSLDSVGGNEKLFF. As DNA, the CDR3 is TGTGCCAGCAGCTTAGACAGCGTAGGGGGTAATGAAAAACTGTTTTTT.

In this sample, this clone turned up a few times. The rearrangement uses TRBV7-3 and TRBJ2-2, with D possibly TRBD1 on 6 matching bases. V dropped 2 bases and J dropped 0 bases, with 7 bases sitting between them. The CDR3 sequence is 15 residues long. Germline assignment: CDR1 SGHTA and CDR2 FQGTGA. CDR3 region: CASSLQGSNTGELFF. The DNA for the CDR3 is TGTGCCAGCAGCTTACAGGGGTCGAACACCGGGGAGCTGTTTTTT.

By its share, this clone is medium-sized. The J gene is TRBJ1-6, the V gene TRBV5-4; D perhaps matches TRBD1 (5 bases). The CDR3 spans 15 residues. V gave up 4 bases and J gave up 6 bases, with 14 bases separating them. The germline gives CDR1 SGHNT, CDR2 YYREEE (reference sequence). This chain's CDR3 is CASSLDRGGNSPLHF. The CDR3 nucleotides read TGTGCCAGCAGCCTTGATAGGGGAGGTAATTCACCCCTCCACTTT.

Only a few counts were recorded for this clone. CDR3 protein: CASSVRRTTEAFF. In DNA form, the CDR3 reads TGTGCCAGCAGCGTACGAAGGACCACTGAAGCTTTCTTT. The chain joins TRBV9 to TRBJ1-1; D is unresolved. Trimming pared 1 base from V and 4 bases from J, leaving 8 bases between. CDR3 length: 13 amino acids. Per germline, CDR1 SGDLS and CDR2 YYNGEE.

The V call is TRBV7-2, the J call TRBJ2-3; tentatively, D is TRBD2 (5 bases). Deletions cut 5 bases from V and 0 bases from J, with 12 bases between. Germline CDR1 and CDR2: SGHTA and FQGNSA. This CDR3 has 15 residues. The CDR3 loop reads CASSPDWGSTDTQYF. CDR3 in DNA: TGTGCCAGCAGCCCGGACTGGGGTAGCACAGATACGCAGTATTTT. The complete variable domain, with remaining parts taken from reference TRBV7-2 and TRBJ2-3, reads GAGVSQSPSNKVTEKGKDVELRCDPISGHTALYWYRQSLGQGLEFLIYFQGNSAPDKSGLPSDRFSAERTGGSVSTLTIQRTQQEDSAVYLCASSPDWGSTDTQYFGPGTRLTVL.

V is TRBV9 and J is TRBJ1-3; D is perhaps TRBD1 (5 bases). Trimming removed 0 bases at V and 0 bases at J, with 10 bases between. This CDR3 comprises 16 residues. Germline V CDR1 and CDR2: SGDLS, YYNGEE. The DNA of the CDR3 is TGTGCCAGCAGCGTAGATTCAGACAGCTCTGGAAACACCATATATTTT. It specifies CASSVDSDSSGNTIYF.

The chain carries TRBV6-2 or TRBV6-3 and TRBJ1-1; D possibly corresponds to TRBD1 (5 bases). V lost 5 bases to trimming and J lost 0 bases, with 13 bases between them. The CDR3 totals 15 residues. Germline lookup yields CDR1 MNHEY and CDR2 SVGEGT. CDR3: CASSARDAMNTEAFF. The CDR3, as DNA: TGTGCCAGCAGTGCAAGGGACGCCATGAACACTGAAGCTTTCTTT.

This clone showed up just a few times. The genes are TRBV4-1 and TRBJ2-2; no definite D call. CDR1 and CDR2 (germline): MGHRA, YSYEKL. This CDR3 has 13 amino acids. Trimming took off 5 bases at V and 6 bases at J, with 10 bases between the two ends. CDR3 protein: CASSWVVSGELFF. CDR3 sequence (DNA): TGCGCCAGCAGCTGGGTGGTTTCCGGGGAGCTGTTTTTT.

The chain employs TRBV6-5 and TRBJ1-5; D is unclear. Trimming left V 7 bases short and J 2 bases short, with 6 bases between. The CDR3 has 12 amino acids. CDR1 is MNHEY and CDR2 is SVGAGI in the germline V gene. The DNA of the CDR3 is TGTGCCAGCACCGAACGCAATCAGCCCCAGCATTTT. Its translation: CASTERNQPQHF.

V usage is TRBV11-2 and J usage is TRBJ2-7; 7 nucleotides line up with TRBD2. This CDR3 is built from 15 residues. The V segment lost 5 bases and the J segment 6 bases; nucleotides outside the gene matches: 13. Germline CDR1 reads SGHAT; CDR2 reads FQNNGV. The CDR3 DNA reads as TGTGCCAGCAGCATACAAGCGGGGCCGATGCCCGAGCAGTACTTC. It codes for CASSIQAGPMPEQYF.